This TCR beta chain was identified in a study of blood T cell repertoires in COVID-19. Whole-study context: Whether acute or convalescent, the COVID-19 samples came from the United States, Italy and Spain. Sources were T cells, B-cell-depleted T cells, or PBMCs; the material itself was cDNA or gDNA.

How the authors handled the data: How many nucleated cells were present was estimated from reference gene primer amplification. This table comes from immunoSEQ multiplex PCR, and its TCRdb copy is limited to in-frame clones, with some not included. That table gives V, J and clone size, and the DNA gave D and trimming. The sample records 70,000 to 80,000 clones, around 93% being singletons. The germline V gene encodes CDR1 KGHDR and CDR2 SFDVKD. V gave up 6 bases and J gave up 5 bases, with 14 bases separating them. This CDR3 is 14 amino acids long. Sequencing input: peripheral blood. The sequence derives from a woman aged 55-69 years with active COVID-19. The chain uses TRBV24-1 and TRBJ2-3; D is possibly TRBD2 (5 bases). The CDR3 is CATSRSPREDTQYF. The CDR3 DNA is TGTGCCACCAGTCGCTCCCCCCGGGAAGATACGCAGTATTTT.